This TCR beta chain was documented in a study of CD8 T cells in Susac syndrome. RNA was extracted with the RNeasy kit, and a quantity of roughly 0.5 to 1 ug was reverse transcribed using random hexamers. MiXCR, applied by TCRdb to the immunoSEQ multiplex PCR reads, yields one record per CDR3 protein. The data contain about 210,000 distinct CDR3 sequences, nearly 97% of them seen just once; the ten biggest clones take up 0.08% to 0.095%. Per germline, CDR1 SQVTM and CDR2 ANQGSEA. This CDR3 is built from 15 residues. V was pared by 4 bases and J by 1 base, with 16 bases between. This TCR came from a human donor with multiple sclerosis. The chain joins TRBV29-1 to TRBJ1-1, with D tentatively TRBD1 (5 bases). The material sequenced was CD4+ T cells from PBMCs. CDR3 loop: CSVGTVLGRNTEAFF. The CDR3 DNA reads as TGCAGCGTTGGTACCGTCCTGGGACGGAACACTGAAGCTTTCTTT.